The clone carrying this T cell receptor (beta chain) was counted between two and nine times. At one boundary the junction diverges from the germline segment, which might be a read error. This sample is drawn from a study of control samples from healthy donors and cancer patients. Profiled with immunoSEQ multiplex PCR; TCRdb holds only in-frame clones, not every one. The sample carries around 90,000 clones, approximately 87% recorded once. The TCR comes from a woman aged 40 to 49 in good health. The sample taken for sequencing was blood.

The DNA of the CDR3 is TGTGCCAGCAGGCAAGTGACAGGGCAGGGCTACGAGCAGTACTTC. Protein product: CASRQVTGQGYEQYF. J is TRBJ2-7 and V is TRBV4-2, with 7 nucleotides matching TRBD1. The germline V gene has CDR1 LGHNA and CDR2 YNFKEQ. The CDR3 is 15 residues long.